These 25 T cell receptor beta chains came from one sample sequenced in a study of blood T cell repertoires in COVID-19. Here immunoSEQ multiplex PCR was the method, and the copy in TCRdb shows in-frame clones only, minus some. The sample holds just under 350,000 clones, around nine tenths seen once. Sequencing was carried out using peripheral blood. The receptors shown here come from a woman in her 70s with COVID-19, enrolled during active disease.

The CDR3 DNA reads TGTGCCAGCAGTACCCTCCGTCCCGGGACAGGGGCAGGCACCTACGAGCAGTACTTC. Amino acids: CASSTLRPGTGAGTYEQYF. The chain employs TRBV28 and TRBJ2-7; the match to TRBD1 covers 10 bases. The CDR3 spans 19 residues. Germline trimming cut 5 bases from V and 2 bases from J; bases unmatched to any gene: 18. Per the germline V gene, CDR1 is MDHEN and CDR2 is SYDVKM.

V is TRBV7-9 and J is TRBJ1-4; D call uncertain. V was cut by 1 base and J by 5 bases, with 8 bases left in between. Germline assignment: CDR1 SEHNR and CDR2 FQNEAQ (reference sequence). The CDR3 spans 14 residues. CDR3 nucleotide sequence: TGTGCCAGCAGCTTAGGCTCCGGGAATGAAAAACTGTTTTTT. Translated: CASSLGSGNEKLFF.

CDR3 loop: CATSEWRTDTQYF. CDR3 in DNA: TGTGCCACCAGTGAGTGGCGCACAGATACGCAGTATTTT. The chain couples TRBV24-1 to TRBJ2-3, with no clear D. Trimming cost V 4 bases and J 1 base, with 5 bases left between them. The CDR3 loop spans 13 amino acids. Germline CDR1 KGHDR, CDR2 SFDVKD.

This clone was observed once. V and J are TRBV6-5 and TRBJ2-7, with 9 bases matching TRBD1. With V trimmed by 8 bases and J by 5 bases, 10 bases remained unmatched. The CDR3 totals 14 residues. Germline-derived CDR1 and CDR2 are MNHEY and SVGAGI. The CDR3 region has the DNA TGTGCCAGCCGCGACCCGGGACAGGGTAACGAGCAGTACTTC. It codes for CASRDPGQGNEQYF.

On this clone: Other DNA variants within this sample encode the same CDR3. The gene calls are TRBV7-9 and TRBJ1-1, with D possibly TRBD1 on 5 matching bases. Germline CDR1 reads SEHNR; CDR2 reads FQNEAQ (reference sequence). Trimming removed 5 bases at V and 2 bases at J, with 12 bases between. The CDR3 covers 14 residues. This chain's CDR3 is CASSPLQGNTEAFF. For the CDR3, the DNA is TGTGCCAGCAGCCCACTGCAGGGCAACACTGAAGCTTTCTTT.

The chain combines TRBV13 with TRBJ1-2, with 7 bases matching TRBD1. V lost 2 bases and J lost 4; bases outside the gene matches: 10. CDR1 is PRHDT and CDR2 is FYEKMQ in the germline V gene (reference sequence). The CDR3 has 16 residues. The CDR3 sequence: CASSLIRQGLVYGYTF. The DNA for the CDR3 is TGTGCCAGCAGCTTAATCCGACAGGGATTGGTCTATGGCTACACCTTC.

This clone was counted a single time. The chain combines TRBV27 with TRBJ2-7; 9 bases fit TRBD2. CDR1 MNHEY and CDR2 SMNVEV come from the germline V gene (reference sequence). This CDR3 is 14 amino acids long. V lost 2 bases and J lost 6; bases outside the gene matches: 5. For the CDR3, the DNA is TGTGCCAGCAGTTTACGGCGGGGGGGAGGCGAGCAGTACTTC. This sequence encodes CASSLRRGGGEQYF.

This CDR3 is CASSRVGSGNTIYF. The DNA of the CDR3 is TGTGCCAGCAGTCGGGTAGGAAGTGGAAACACCATATATTTT. The V gene is TRBV28, the J gene TRBJ1-3; D is unresolved. From germline, CDR1 is MDHEN and CDR2 SYDVKM. Trimming removed 5 bases from V and 3 bases from J, with 11 bases in between. This CDR3 has 14 amino acids.

The chain employs TRBV7-9 and TRBJ1-2; possible D gene TRBD1, 6 bases. Germline CDR1 reads SEHNR; CDR2 reads FQNEAQ (reference sequence). V lost 6 bases, J lost 2 bases, and 10 bases lay in between. The CDR3 has 13 residues. CDR3 coding DNA: TGTGCCAGCAGTCTGGACAGCAACTATGGCTACACCTTC. It encodes CASSLDSNYGYTF.

This clone was counted a few times. V is TRBV5-6 and J is TRBJ2-7; D is uncertain. V was shortened by 3 bases and J by 0 bases, with 7 bases between the two germline ends. Germline assignment: CDR1 SGHDT and CDR2 YYEEEE. This CDR3 region has 13 residues. CDR3 in DNA: TGTGCCAGCAGCTCAACAGTCTCCTACGAGCAGTACTTC. Protein: CASSSTVSYEQYF.

The V and J genes are TRBV11-2 and TRBJ2-1, with TRBD2 matching over 13 bases. The CDR3 length is 15 residues. Germline loops: CDR1 SGHAT, CDR2 FQNNGV. V shed 4 bases and J 6 bases; nucleotides not matched to a gene: 3. CDR3 loop: CASSSTSGGANEQFF. The DNA of the CDR3 is TGTGCCAGCAGCTCAACTAGCGGGGGGGCCAATGAGCAGTTCTTC.

The genes are TRBV29-1 and TRBJ2-1; TRBD1 might be the D (5 bases). This CDR3 comprises 14 residues. With 3 bases removed from V and 0 bases from J, the gap between germline ends came to 9 bases. Germline values: CDR1 SQVTM, CDR2 ANQGSEA. The CDR3 loop is CSVDRQSSYNEQFF. The CDR3 DNA is TGCAGCGTTGACCGACAGAGCTCCTACAATGAGCAGTTCTTC.

The chain employs TRBV5-4 and TRBJ2-7; perhaps TRBD2 as D (6 bases). This CDR3 has 13 residues. V lost 7 bases, J lost 0 bases, and 11 bases lay in between. CDR1 SGHNT and CDR2 YYREEE come from the germline V gene (reference sequence). The CDR3 region has the DNA TGTGCCAGCCATGGGAGGAGCTCCTACGAGCAGTACTTC. The encoded protein is CASHGRSSYEQYF.

The chain links TRBV5-1 to TRBJ1-3; D is ambiguous. V lost 4 bases to trimming and J lost 1 base, with 9 bases between them. The CDR3 sequence is 14 residues long. Germline loops: CDR1 SGHRS, CDR2 YFSETQ. The CDR3: CASSVIGSGNTIYF. The CDR3 nucleotides are TGCGCCAGCAGCGTCATCGGGTCTGGAAACACCATATATTTT.

The sample holds one count of this clone. The rearrangement joins TRBV12-3 or TRBV12-4 to TRBJ2-1, with D perhaps TRBD2 (6 bases). The CDR3 has 13 amino acids. With 8 bases removed from V and 6 bases from J, the gap between germline ends came to 14 bases. As DNA, the CDR3 is TGTGCCAGCCGGAGGGGTGGGGGCAATGAGCAGTTCTTC. It is translated as CASRRGGGNEQFF.

The gene calls are TRBV5-1 and TRBJ1-1, with unresolved D. The CDR3 spans 12 residues. Germline-derived CDR1 and CDR2 are SGHRS and YFSETQ. Trimming shortened V by 4 bases and J by 5 bases, and 9 bases separated the two germline ends. The CDR3 loop reads CASSISATEAFF. For the CDR3, the DNA is TGCGCCAGCAGCATAAGCGCAACTGAAGCTTTCTTT.

The V gene is TRBV28, the J gene TRBJ1-4, with TRBD1 matching over 8 bases. CDR1 is MDHEN and CDR2 is SYDVKM in the germline V gene. The CDR3 consists of 15 residues. V shed 2 bases and J 4 bases; nucleotides not matched to a gene: 3. The CDR3 reads CASSLRGQGNEKLFF. The CDR3 DNA sequence: TGTGCCAGCAGTTTAAGAGGACAGGGTAATGAAAAACTGTTTTTT.

The V and J genes are TRBV7-8 and TRBJ1-1; possible D gene TRBD1, 5 bases. CDR1 and CDR2 (germline): SGHVS, FQNEAQ. The CDR3 extends over 14 amino acids. V was clipped by 5 bases and J by 5 bases, with 15 bases between them. Here the CDR3 reads CASSPGPQVTEAFF. The DNA of the CDR3 is TGTGCCAGCAGCCCAGGCCCACAGGTAACTGAAGCTTTCTTT.

The V gene is TRBV28, the J gene TRBJ1-5; 9 bases are a match to TRBD1. Germline V gives CDR1 MDHEN, CDR2 SYDVKM. The V gene end was trimmed by 6 bases and the J gene end by 0 bases; junction bases not matched to a gene: 9. The CDR3 runs 17 residues. The CDR3 loop reads CASRTGQGRDSNQPQHF. CDR3 DNA sequence: TGTGCCAGCAGAACGGGACAGGGAAGGGATAGCAATCAGCCCCAGCATTTT.

This chain links TRBV7-2 with TRBJ1-3, with a weak D call TRBD1 (5 bases). CDR3 length: 16 residues. V was cut by 5 bases and J by 4 bases, with 18 bases left in between. From germline, CDR1 is SGHTA and CDR2 FQGNSA. The CDR3: CASSPGARVKGNTIYF. The CDR3 bases are TGTGCCAGCAGCCCAGGAGCCAGGGTTAAAGGAAACACCATATATTTT.

V is TRBV5-1 and J is TRBJ1-6; 7 nucleotides agree with TRBD1. The CDR3 length is 16 residues. The V and J ends lost 5 bases and 5 bases, in that order; junction bases with no gene match: 10. Germline assignment: CDR1 SGHRS and CDR2 YFSETQ. CDR3 amino acids: CASSNKVGTDNSPLHF. The DNA for the CDR3 is TGCGCCAGCAGTAATAAGGTGGGGACAGATAATTCACCCCTCCACTTT.

With respect to this clone: Compared with germline, one end of the junction differs, possibly owing to a read error. This chain uses TRBV3-1 (or the pseudogene TRBV3-2) with TRBJ2-2; D unresolved. The CDR3 contains 17 residues. The germline V gene encodes CDR1 LGHDT and CDR2 YNNKEL (reference sequence). CDR3 nucleotides: TGTGCCAGCAGCCAAGGTCATGGCTGGCCGAATACCGGGGAGCTGTTTTTT. This encodes CASSQGHGWPNTGELFF.

The sample holds many counts of this clone. V and J are TRBV30 and TRBJ1-2; 7 nucleotides match TRBD1. CDR3 length equals 14 residues. The V gene end was trimmed by 3 bases and the J gene end by 0 bases; junction bases not matched to a gene: 4. Germline V gene lookup returns CDR1 GTSNPN and CDR2 SVGIG (reference sequence). CDR3 sequence reads: CAWRRGGSNYGYTF. The CDR3 nucleotides read TGTGCCTGGAGGCGAGGGGGCTCTAACTATGGCTACACCTTC.

The chain joins TRBV19 to TRBJ1-2, with a tentative D call TRBD1 (5 bases). V gave up 1 base and J gave up 6 bases, with 12 bases separating them. Germline CDR1 is LNHDA and CDR2 is SQIVND (reference sequence). CDR3 length equals 14 residues. The DNA of the CDR3 is TGTGCCAGTAGTATAGTGAAGGGGCGCAATGGCTACACCTTC. It encodes CASSIVKGRNGYTF.

V is TRBV30 and J is TRBJ2-1; a possible D gene is TRBD1 (6 bases). V was pared by 0 bases and J by 1 base, with 10 bases between. The CDR3 consists of 15 residues. Germline CDR1 is GTSNPN and CDR2 is SVGIG (reference sequence). The DNA of the CDR3 is TGTGCCTGGAGTGTAAGGACAGAATCCTACAATGAGCAGTTCTTC. Translated, it gives CAWSVRTESYNEQFF.